A single T cell receptor (beta chain) is shown here with its context. This entry is derived from a study of human T cells and chemical hapten exposure. TCRdb passed the RACE reads through MiXCR, listing each CDR3 protein once. The table has around 260,000 distinct CDR3 sequences, about 9% seen once. This CDR3 has 14 amino acids. Between the trimmed V and J ends, which lost 2 bases and 2 bases, there was a span of 9 bases. Germline assignment: CDR1 SEHNR and CDR2 FQNEAQ (reference sequence). Time point specified: pre-sensitization, week 0. Described treatment: therapeutic diphenylcyclopropenone sensitization with weekly scalp DPC.

This chain joins TRBV7-9 and TRBJ2-5; D is unresolved. Material: whole blood, obtained in connection with sensitization to the hapten diphenylcyclopropenone (DPC). The receptor's source is a woman in her thirties or forties with alopecia areata. Some clones in this sample may be carry-over from other donors' samples. The CDR3 here is CASSLQSTQETQYF. The CDR3 nucleotides are TGTGCCAGCAGCTTACAGAGTACGCAAGAGACCCAGTACTTC.